The 25 T cell receptor beta chains given below trace back to one sample, sequenced in a study of regulatory T cells in long-lasting Graves disease. Assembly of TCR beta libraries relied on iRepertoire HTBI primers together with Arm-PCR of CDR3 regions. TCRdb ran MiXCR on the multiplex PCR reads and lists one entry per CDR3 protein. The sample contains over 450,000 distinct CDR3 sequences, under 25% of which appear only once. The sample's time point: persistent/refractory GD, antithyroid drugs over 5 years with positive TRAb. The authors made the TCR library using RNA they extracted from PBMCs. Specimen: peripheral blood mononuclear cells (PBMCs), collected when the disease was refractory, from a patient treated with antithyroid drugs. These receptors were obtained from a female donor with Graves disease.

The chain employs TRBV29-1 and TRBJ1-3; no definite D call. Germline V gives CDR1 SQVTM, CDR2 ANQGSEA. This CDR3 is 12 amino acids long. Trimming pared 4 bases from V and 0 bases from J, leaving 4 bases between. The CDR3 region is CSVGDSGNTIYF. The CDR3 region has the DNA TGCAGCGTTGGAGACTCTGGAAACACCATATATTTT.

In this sample, this clonotype turned up many times. The genes are TRBV28 and TRBJ1-4; D gene ambiguous. V was trimmed by 6 bases and J by 0 bases, leaving 8 bases between them. This CDR3 comprises 14 residues. Germline lookup yields CDR1 MDHEN and CDR2 SYDVKM. CDR3 region: CASRVDATNEKLFF. In DNA form, the CDR3 reads TGTGCCAGCAGGGTGGATGCAACTAATGAAAAACTGTTTTTT.

V usage is TRBV5-5 and J usage is TRBJ2-7; 7 bases match TRBD2. The CDR3 covers 16 residues. V lost 0 bases, J lost 4 bases, and 10 bases stayed unmatched. The germline gives CDR1 SGHKS, CDR2 YYEKEE (reference sequence). In nucleotides, the CDR3 is TGTGCCAGCAGCTTGGCCGGAGCGGGGAATCGTTACGAGCAGTACTTC. Its protein product is CASSLAGAGNRYEQYF.

This clonotype showed up just a few times. V usage is TRBV4-3 and J usage is TRBJ1-4; D is perhaps TRBD1 (5 bases). Germline loops: CDR1 LGHNA, CDR2 YSLEER. The V gene lost 1 base and the J gene lost 7 bases, with 19 bases spanning the gap. This CDR3 contains 17 residues. This chain's CDR3 is CASSQAPLGGRGEKLFF. The CDR3 bases are TGCGCCAGCAGCCAAGCCCCCTTGGGGGGACGTGGTGAAAAACTGTTTTTT.

This chain joins TRBV7-2 and TRBJ2-2; no firm D call. CDR1 and CDR2 from the germline V gene are SGHTA and FQGNSA. This CDR3 region has 15 residues. V gave up 1 base and J gave up 4 bases, with 10 bases separating them. In DNA form, the CDR3 reads TGTGCCAGCAGCTTAGACGGAGCCGGCACCGGGGAGCTGTTTTTT. Translated: CASSLDGAGTGELFF.

This chain uses TRBV28 with TRBJ1-6, with D tentatively TRBD1 (5 bases). Germline V lookup: CDR1 MDHEN, CDR2 SYDVKM. Trimming cost V 2 bases and J 6 bases, with 14 bases left between them. The CDR3 length is 16 residues. For the CDR3, the DNA is TGTGCCAGCAGTTTAGAGGGGCAGTTTGGTAATTCACCCCTCCACTTT. This sequence encodes CASSLEGQFGNSPLHF. Combining the CDR3 with reference TRBV28 and TRBJ1-6 gives the whole variable domain DVKVTQSSRYLVKRTGEKVFLECVQDMDHENMFWYRQDPGLGLRLIYFSYDVKMKEKGDIPEGYSVSREKKERFSLILESASTNQTSMYLCASSLEGQFGNSPLHFGNGTRLTVT.

This clonotype was detected many times. The chain employs TRBV20-1 and TRBJ2-7; D is ambiguous. CDR1 is DFQATT, CDR2 SNEGSKA, per germline (reference sequence). CDR3 length: 13 amino acids. The V end was cut by 1 base, the J end by 6 bases, with 13 bases between. The CDR3 spells CSARGSDGLEQYF. The CDR3 DNA reads TGCAGTGCTAGAGGCTCGGACGGGCTCGAGCAGTACTTC.

This clonotype was seen ten or more times. This chain connects TRBV7-8 to TRBJ2-7; 7 nucleotides align to TRBD1. J was trimmed by 3 bases and V by 5 bases; bases with no gene match: 4. CDR1 is SGHVS and CDR2 is FQNEAQ in the germline V gene. The CDR3 length is 13 residues. CDR3 loop: CASSRGQDYEQYF. The CDR3 DNA follows: TGTGCCAGCAGCCGCGGACAGGACTACGAGCAGTACTTC.

This clonotype was observed at least ten times. The J gene is TRBJ1-1, the V gene TRBV12-3 or TRBV12-4; D is uncertain. The CDR3 totals 13 residues. V shed 4 bases and J shed 7 bases, with 13 bases lying between them. The CDR3: CASSSYRDDEAFF. As DNA, the CDR3 is TGTGCCAGCAGTTCTTATCGGGATGATGAAGCTTTCTTT.

This clonotype was observed many times. The genes are TRBV12-3 or TRBV12-4 and TRBJ2-2; no clear D gene. CDR3 length: 14 residues. Trimming took 1 base from V and 2 from J, leaving 5 bases between them. Here the CDR3 DNA reads TGTGCCAGCAGTTTAGATGCCAACACCGGGGAGCTGTTTTTT. This codes for CASSLDANTGELFF.

This clonotype was seen repeatedly, ten times or more. This chain links TRBV28 with TRBJ2-7; TRBD2 might be the D (6 bases). Germline V CDR1 and CDR2: MDHEN, SYDVKM. This CDR3 has 16 residues. Trimming left V 5 bases short and J 0 bases short, with 17 bases between. The CDR3 sequence: CASSPGGPRGSYEQYF. The CDR3 coding sequence is TGTGCCAGCAGTCCCGGAGGGCCCCGCGGCTCCTACGAGCAGTACTTC.

With regard to this clonotype: As the CDR3 is not closed by the conserved phenylalanine or tryptophan, this likely results from a read error. The chain couples TRBV6-1 to TRBJ1-5; D call uncertain. In germline, CDR1 is MNHNS, CDR2 SASEGT. The CDR3 is made up of 15 amino acids. V was trimmed by 8 bases and J by 2 bases, leaving 16 bases between them. The CDR3 sequence: CASRLEPYGNQPQHL. CDR3 coding DNA: TGTGCCAGCCGACTAGAACCTTATGGCAATCAGCCCCAGCATCTT.

This clonotype was observed at least ten times. The chain carries TRBV28 and TRBJ2-7; D unresolved. Between the trimmed V and J ends, which lost 7 bases and 5 bases, there was a span of 18 bases. Germline lookup yields CDR1 MDHEN and CDR2 SYDVKM. The CDR3 extends over 14 amino acids. CDR3 amino acids: CASTESSRKDEQYF. For the CDR3, the DNA is TGTGCCAGCACCGAAAGTTCCCGGAAGGACGAGCAGTACTTC.

In this sample, this clonotype turned up many times. The chain recombines TRBV28 with TRBJ1-1; TRBD1 is a possible D gene (6 bases). This CDR3 spans 19 amino acids. Per germline, CDR1 MDHEN and CDR2 SYDVKM. V shed 6 bases and J shed 3 bases, with 29 bases lying between them. The CDR3 nucleotides are TGTGCCAGCAGCCTCCGGGTTCTCACTCCGGGGGCTAGGCACACTGAAGCTTTCTTT. Encoded protein: CASSLRVLTPGARHTEAFF.

This clonotype was recorded a few times. The genes are TRBV13 and TRBJ2-7, with 8 bases fitting TRBD1. Trimming removed 4 bases from V and 2 bases from J; junction bases left unmatched: 4. Germline loops: CDR1 PRHDT, CDR2 FYEKMQ (reference sequence). The CDR3 is 14 amino acids. This chain's CDR3 is CASSYRGSTYEQYF. The CDR3 DNA reads as TGTGCCAGCAGCTACAGGGGGTCAACCTACGAGCAGTACTTC.

Details on this clonotype: A much larger clone lies a single base off, so this may be a read error. The chain uses TRBV9 and TRBJ2-7; tentatively, D is TRBD1 or TRBD2 (5 bases each). The CDR3 runs to 15 residues. Looked up from germline, CDR1 is SGDLS and CDR2 is YYNGEE. CDR3 loop: CASGVSSGLSYEQYF. CDR3 sequence (DNA): TGTGCCAGCGGCGTATCCTCGGGGCTCTCCTACGAGCAGTACTTC.

The chain joins TRBV24-1 to TRBJ2-1; D is perhaps TRBD1 or TRBD2 (5 bases each). The CDR3 has 14 residues. CDR1 and CDR2 from the germline V gene are KGHDR and SFDVKD. With 6 bases removed from V and 8 bases from J, the gap between germline ends came to 16 bases. CDR3 coding DNA: TGTGCCACCAGTCCGGGGCTCGTCGTCGATGAGCAGTTCTTC. Its translation: CATSPGLVVDEQFF.

This clonotype has a count of ten or more. This chain connects TRBV11-1 to TRBJ2-7, with D tentatively TRBD2 (6 bases). This CDR3 comprises 14 residues. Trimming removed 2 bases from V and 5 bases from J, with 13 bases in between. Germline V gene lookup returns CDR1 SGHAT and CDR2 FQDESV (reference sequence). CDR3 nucleotides: TGTGCCAGCAGCTTAAGGGAGGATTCGCACGAGCAGTACTTC. Amino acids: CASSLREDSHEQYF.

The chain combines TRBV30 with TRBJ1-5, with 7 bases fitting TRBD1. There are 15 residues in the CDR3. Germline V lookup: CDR1 GTSNPN, CDR2 SVGIG (reference sequence). The trim removed 1 base at V and 6 bases at J, leaving 9 bases unmatched. The CDR3 region is CAWSGRQGLLQPQHF. In DNA form, the CDR3 reads TGTGCCTGGAGTGGAAGACAGGGTCTCCTTCAGCCCCAGCATTTT.

This clonotype appeared many times. V is TRBV12-3 or TRBV12-4 and J is TRBJ1-3, with unresolved D. Trimming left V 3 bases short and J 0 bases short, with 3 bases between. This CDR3 has 13 amino acids. The CDR3 sequence is CASSFFSGNTIYF. The DNA for the CDR3 is TGTGCCAGCAGTTTCTTCTCTGGAAACACCATATATTTT.

This clonotype appeared many times. The chain recombines TRBV7-2 with TRBJ1-2; tentative D call: TRBD1 (5 bases). The CDR3 has 14 amino acids. The germline V gene encodes CDR1 SGHTA and CDR2 FQGNSA. Trimming took off 5 bases at V and 7 bases at J, with 17 bases between the two ends. CDR3 sequence: CASSPLPQGGGYTF. In DNA, the CDR3 is TGTGCCAGCAGCCCCCTCCCGCAGGGTGGTGGCTACACCTTC.

The chain recombines TRBV6-1 with TRBJ1-1, with TRBD1 as a possible D gene (6 bases). Trimming left V 5 bases short and J 3 bases short, with 16 bases between. Germline CDR1 and CDR2: MNHNS and SASEGT. CDR3 length: 15 residues. The CDR3 loop reads CASSKGGIKDTEAFF. The CDR3 DNA reads TGTGCCAGCAGTAAGGGGGGGATAAAGGACACTGAAGCTTTCTTT.

A few counts support this clonotype. The chain couples TRBV25-1 to TRBJ2-5; the D call may be TRBD1 or TRBD2 (7 bases each). The CDR3 is 16 residues long. The V gene lost 8 bases and the J gene lost 4 bases, with 23 bases spanning the gap. In germline, CDR1 is MGHDK, CDR2 SYGVNS. The CDR3 sequence: CASEEYTGEGGETQYF. Written as DNA, the CDR3 is TGTGCCAGCGAGGAATACACAGGGGAGGGGGGAGAGACCCAGTACTTC.

This sequence joins TRBV19 and TRBJ1-3; 7 bases match TRBD1. The CDR3 is made up of 16 amino acids. Germline V gene lookup returns CDR1 LNHDA and CDR2 SQIVND (reference sequence). V was clipped by 10 bases and J by 0 bases; unmatched bases: 12. CDR3 sequence reads: CATRDSKTYSGNTIYF. For the CDR3, the DNA is TGTGCCACCCGGGACAGCAAGACCTACTCTGGAAACACCATATATTTT. Full variable domain (outside the CDR3, taken from reference TRBV19 and TRBJ1-3): DGGITQSPKYLFRKEGQNVTLSCEQNLNHDAMYWYRQDPGQGLRLIYYSQIVNDFQKGDIAEGYSVSREKKESFPLTVTSAQKNPTAFYLCATRDSKTYSGNTIYFGEGSWLTVV.

Only a few counts were recorded for this clonotype. This chain connects TRBV28 to TRBJ2-2; maybe TRBD2 (7 bases). V was cut by 5 bases and J by 5 bases, with 21 bases left in between. The CDR3 totals 17 residues. In germline, CDR1 is MDHEN, CDR2 SYDVKM. DNA of the CDR3: TGTGCCAGCAGTACCGGGACAAAGTGGGGAGGGACCGGGGAGCTGTTTTTT. It codes for CASSTGTKWGGTGELFF.